The clone carrying this T cell receptor beta chain was seen a handful of times. Antigen specificity is unknown. Germline V gene sequence: CDR1 SGHTA, CDR2 FQGNSA. Losses at the gene ends were 2 bases for V and 1 base for J; bases not matched to a gene: 2. The CDR3 sequence is 16 residues long. This entry comes from a study of blood T cells in healthy people across ages. General observations from the study: PBMCs that were unsorted prevented a conclusive naive versus antigen-experienced comparison. Naive CD4+ cell counts and diversity both ran higher in long-lived than in aged donors.

Using a J-beta primer mix together with a sample-barcoded 5' primer, a second PCR was run for about 6 to 11 cycles. TCRdb redid the calling of the 5' RACE reads with MiXCR, one entry per CDR3 protein. The table includes about 700,000 distinct CDR3 sequences, approximately 29% detected once. The study drew donors from healthy Caucasian individuals in Russia aged roughly 6 to 90. Whenever a sample was processed, at least 7 million PBMCs were isolated. The receptor was isolated from a woman older than 75 in good health. Sequencing was carried out using blood. This rearrangement joins TRBV7-2 to TRBJ1-6, with TRBD1 matching 7 bases. DNA of the CDR3: TGTGCCAGCAGCTTACAGGGGGGTTCCTATAATTCACCCCTCCACTTT. Its protein product is CASSLQGGSYNSPLHF.